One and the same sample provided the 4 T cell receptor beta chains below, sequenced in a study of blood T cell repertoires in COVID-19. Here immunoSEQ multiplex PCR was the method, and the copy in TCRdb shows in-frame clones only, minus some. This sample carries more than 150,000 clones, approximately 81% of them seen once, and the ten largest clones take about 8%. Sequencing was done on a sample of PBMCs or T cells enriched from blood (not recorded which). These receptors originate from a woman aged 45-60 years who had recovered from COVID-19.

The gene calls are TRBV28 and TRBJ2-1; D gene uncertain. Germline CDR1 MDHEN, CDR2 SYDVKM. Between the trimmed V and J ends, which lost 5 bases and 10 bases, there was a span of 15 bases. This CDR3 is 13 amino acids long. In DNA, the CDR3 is TGTGCCAGCAGTATCTCTACGTCCTGGGAGCAGTTCTTC. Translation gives CASSISTSWEQFF.

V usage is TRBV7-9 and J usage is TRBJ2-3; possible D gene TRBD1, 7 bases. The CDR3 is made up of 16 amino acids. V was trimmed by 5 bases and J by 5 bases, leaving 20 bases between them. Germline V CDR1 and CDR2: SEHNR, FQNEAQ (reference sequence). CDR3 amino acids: CASSPRGNRGIDTQYF. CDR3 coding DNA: TGTGCCAGCAGCCCCCGCGGGAACAGGGGAATAGATACGCAGTATTTT.

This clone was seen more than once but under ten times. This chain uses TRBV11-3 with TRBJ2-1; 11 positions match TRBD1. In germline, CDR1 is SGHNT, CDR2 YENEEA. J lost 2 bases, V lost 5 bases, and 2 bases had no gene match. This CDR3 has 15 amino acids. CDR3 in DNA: TGTGCCAGCAGCCCGGGACAGGGGGCCTACAATGAGCAGTTCTTC. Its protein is CASSPGQGAYNEQFF.

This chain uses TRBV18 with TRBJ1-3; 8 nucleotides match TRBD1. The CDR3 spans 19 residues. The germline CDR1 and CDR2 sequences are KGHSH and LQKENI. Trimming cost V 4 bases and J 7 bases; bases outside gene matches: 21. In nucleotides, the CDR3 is TGTGCCAGCTCACTAAGCGGACAGGGTAGTCAAGCCATCCGGAACACCATATATTTT. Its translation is CASSLSGQGSQAIRNTIYF.